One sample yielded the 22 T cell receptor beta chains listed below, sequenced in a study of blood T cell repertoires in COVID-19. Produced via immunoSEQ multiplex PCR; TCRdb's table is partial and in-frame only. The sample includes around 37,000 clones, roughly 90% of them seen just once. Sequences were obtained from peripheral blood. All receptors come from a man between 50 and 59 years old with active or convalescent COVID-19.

This CDR3 is CSVATQGRSTEAFF. The CDR3 region has the DNA TGCAGCGTCGCCACACAGGGGAGAAGCACTGAAGCTTTCTTT. V and J are TRBV29-1 and TRBJ1-1; TRBD1 matches 7 bases. Trimming took 6 bases from V and 4 from J; bases not matched to a gene: 11. Looked up from germline, CDR1 is SQVTM and CDR2 is ANQGSEA. The CDR3 length is 14 residues.

This CDR3 reads CASSTLPGTGKETQYF. The CDR3 nucleotides read TGTGCCAGCAGCACCCTGCCCGGGACAGGGAAAGAGACCCAGTACTTC. The chain recombines TRBV11-2 with TRBJ2-5, with 9 bases that match TRBD1. CDR3 length equals 16 residues. V lost 5 bases and J lost 3; bases outside the gene matches: 10. The germline V gene encodes CDR1 SGHAT and CDR2 FQNNGV.

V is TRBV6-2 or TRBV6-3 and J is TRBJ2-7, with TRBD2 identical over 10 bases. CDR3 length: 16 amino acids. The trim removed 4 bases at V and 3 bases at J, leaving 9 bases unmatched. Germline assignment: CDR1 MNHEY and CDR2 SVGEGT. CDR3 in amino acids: CASSFPERGGGYEQYF. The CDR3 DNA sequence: TGTGCCAGCAGTTTCCCCGAGCGGGGGGGAGGCTACGAGCAGTACTTC.

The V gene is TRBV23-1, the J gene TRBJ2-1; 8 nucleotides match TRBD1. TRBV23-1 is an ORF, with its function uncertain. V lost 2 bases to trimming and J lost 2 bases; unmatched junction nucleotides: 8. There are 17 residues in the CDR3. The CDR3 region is CASSQPTGTGAYNEQFF. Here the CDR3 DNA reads TGCGCCAGCAGTCAACCCACCGGGACAGGAGCCTACAATGAGCAGTTCTTC.

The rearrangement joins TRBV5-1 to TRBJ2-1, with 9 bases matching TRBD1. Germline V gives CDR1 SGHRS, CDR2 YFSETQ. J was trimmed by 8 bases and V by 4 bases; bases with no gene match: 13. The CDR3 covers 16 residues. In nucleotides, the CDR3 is TGCGCCAGCAGCCGCCCGGACAGGGGTTTTGGGGATGAGCAGTTCTTC. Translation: CASSRPDRGFGDEQFF.

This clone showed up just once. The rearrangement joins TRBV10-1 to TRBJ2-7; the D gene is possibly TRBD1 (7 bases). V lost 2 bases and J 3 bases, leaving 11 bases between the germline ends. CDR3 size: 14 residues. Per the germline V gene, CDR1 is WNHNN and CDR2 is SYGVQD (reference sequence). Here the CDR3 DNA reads TGCGCCAGCAGTGAGGGAGGGGGCAACTACGAGCAGTACTTC. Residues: CASSEGGGNYEQYF.

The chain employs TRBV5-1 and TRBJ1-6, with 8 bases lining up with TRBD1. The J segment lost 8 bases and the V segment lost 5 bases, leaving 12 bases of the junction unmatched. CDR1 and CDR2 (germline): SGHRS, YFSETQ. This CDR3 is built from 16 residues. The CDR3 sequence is CASRPRTGPSDSPLHF. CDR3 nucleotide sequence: TGCGCCAGCAGACCCAGGACAGGGCCTAGCGATTCACCCCTCCACTTT.

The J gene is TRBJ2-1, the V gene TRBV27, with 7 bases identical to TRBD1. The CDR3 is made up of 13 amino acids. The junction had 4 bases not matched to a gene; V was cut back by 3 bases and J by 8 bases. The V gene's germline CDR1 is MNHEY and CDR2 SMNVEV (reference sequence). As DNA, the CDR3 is TGTGCCAGCAGTTTGCAGGGGGACGATGAGCAGTTCTTC. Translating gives CASSLQGDDEQFF.

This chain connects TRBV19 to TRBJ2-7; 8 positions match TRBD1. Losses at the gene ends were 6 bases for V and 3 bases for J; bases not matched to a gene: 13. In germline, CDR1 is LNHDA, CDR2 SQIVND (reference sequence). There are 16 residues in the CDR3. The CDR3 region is CASSRAGGLLIYEQYF. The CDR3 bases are TGTGCCAGTAGCCGAGCAGGGGGCCTCTTAATCTACGAGCAGTACTTC.

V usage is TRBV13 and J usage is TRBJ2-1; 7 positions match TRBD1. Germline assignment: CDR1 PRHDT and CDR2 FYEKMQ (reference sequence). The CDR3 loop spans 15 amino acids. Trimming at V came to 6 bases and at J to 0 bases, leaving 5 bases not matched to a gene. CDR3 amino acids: CASSQGGGSYNEQFF. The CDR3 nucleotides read TGTGCCAGCAGTCAAGGGGGCGGCTCCTACAATGAGCAGTTCTTC. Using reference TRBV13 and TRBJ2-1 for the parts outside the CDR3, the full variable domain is AAGVIQSPRHLIKEKRETATLKCYPIPRHDTVYWYQQGPGQDPQFLISFYEKMQSDKGSIPDRFSAQQFSDYHSELNMSSLELGDSALYFCASSQGGGSYNEQFFGPGTRLTVL.

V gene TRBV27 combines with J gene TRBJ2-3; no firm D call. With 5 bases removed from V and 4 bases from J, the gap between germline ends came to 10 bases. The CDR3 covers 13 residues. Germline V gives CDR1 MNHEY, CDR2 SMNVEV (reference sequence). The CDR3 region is CASSLPGADTQYF. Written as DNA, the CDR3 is TGTGCCAGCAGTCTCCCGGGTGCAGATACGCAGTATTTT.

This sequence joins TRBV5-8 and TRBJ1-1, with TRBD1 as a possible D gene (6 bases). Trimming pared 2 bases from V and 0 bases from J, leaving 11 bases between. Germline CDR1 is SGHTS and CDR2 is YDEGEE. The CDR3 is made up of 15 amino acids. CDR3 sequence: CASSFSQGMNTEAFF. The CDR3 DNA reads TGTGCCAGCAGCTTCTCACAGGGTATGAACACTGAAGCTTTCTTT.

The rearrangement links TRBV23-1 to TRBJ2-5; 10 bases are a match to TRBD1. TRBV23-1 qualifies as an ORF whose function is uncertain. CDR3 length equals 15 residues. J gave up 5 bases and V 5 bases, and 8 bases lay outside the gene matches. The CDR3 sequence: CASSSRTGGMETQYF. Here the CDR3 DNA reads TGCGCCAGCAGTTCCCGGACAGGGGGGATGGAGACCCAGTACTTC.

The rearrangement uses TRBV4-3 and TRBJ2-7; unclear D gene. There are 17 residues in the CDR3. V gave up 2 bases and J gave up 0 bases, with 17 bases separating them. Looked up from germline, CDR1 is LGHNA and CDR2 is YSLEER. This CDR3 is CASSQQLLGRGSYEQYF. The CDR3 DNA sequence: TGCGCCAGCAGCCAACAACTCCTCGGCCGCGGCTCCTACGAGCAGTACTTC.

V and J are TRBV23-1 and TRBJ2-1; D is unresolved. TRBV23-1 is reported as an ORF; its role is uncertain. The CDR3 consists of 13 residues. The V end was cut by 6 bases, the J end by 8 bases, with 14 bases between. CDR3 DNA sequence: TGCGCCAGCAGGTACTTCCTCCGTGATGAGCAGTTCTTC. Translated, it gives CASRYFLRDEQFF.

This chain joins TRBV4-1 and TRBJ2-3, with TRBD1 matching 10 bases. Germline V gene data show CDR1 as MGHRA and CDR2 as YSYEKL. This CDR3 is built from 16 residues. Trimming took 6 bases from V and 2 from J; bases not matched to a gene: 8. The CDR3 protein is CASRQPGQGSTDTQYF. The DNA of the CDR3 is TGCGCCAGCAGGCAACCGGGACAGGGGTCCACAGATACGCAGTATTTT.

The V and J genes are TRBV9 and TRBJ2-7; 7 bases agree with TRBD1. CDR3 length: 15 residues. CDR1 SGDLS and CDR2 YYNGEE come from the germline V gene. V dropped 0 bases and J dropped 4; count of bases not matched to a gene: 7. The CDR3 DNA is TGTGCCAGCAGCGTAGCTCAGACAGGGTGGTACGAGCAGTACTTC. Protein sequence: CASSVAQTGWYEQYF.

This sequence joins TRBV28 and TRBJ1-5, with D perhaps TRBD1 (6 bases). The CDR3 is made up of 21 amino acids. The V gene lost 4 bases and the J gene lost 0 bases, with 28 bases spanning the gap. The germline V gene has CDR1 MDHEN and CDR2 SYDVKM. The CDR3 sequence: CASSSISSGPGGRYSNQPQHF. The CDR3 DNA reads TGTGCCAGCAGTTCAATCTCGTCCGGGCCGGGGGGCAGATATAGCAATCAGCCCCAGCATTTT. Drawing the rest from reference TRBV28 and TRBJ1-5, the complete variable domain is DVKVTQSSRYLVKRTGEKVFLECVQDMDHENMFWYRQDPGLGLRLIYFSYDVKMKEKGDIPEGYSVSREKKERFSLILESASTNQTSMYLCASSSISSGPGGRYSNQPQHFGDGTRLSIL.

As DNA, the CDR3 is TGCGCCAGCAGCCCTGAGGTCTTTGGGTACGAGCAGTACTTC. It encodes CASSPEVFGYEQYF. The V call is TRBV4-1, the J call TRBJ2-7, with D hard to call. This CDR3 is built from 14 residues. The germline V gene encodes CDR1 MGHRA and CDR2 YSYEKL. V shed 4 bases and J shed 4 bases, with 14 bases lying between them.

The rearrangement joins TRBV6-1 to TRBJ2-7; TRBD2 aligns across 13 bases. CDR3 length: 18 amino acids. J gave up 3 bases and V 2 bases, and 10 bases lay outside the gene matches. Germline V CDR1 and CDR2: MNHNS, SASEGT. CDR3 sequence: CASSEPRGLAGEGYEQYF. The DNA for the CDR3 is TGTGCCAGCAGTGAACCCCGCGGACTAGCGGGAGAGGGCTACGAGCAGTACTTC.

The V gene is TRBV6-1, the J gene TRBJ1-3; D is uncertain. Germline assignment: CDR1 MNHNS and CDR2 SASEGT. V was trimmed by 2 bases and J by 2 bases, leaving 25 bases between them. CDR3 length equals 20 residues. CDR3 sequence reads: CASSEIVAVSMLLPGNTIYF. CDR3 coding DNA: TGTGCCAGCAGTGAAATCGTGGCAGTTTCCATGCTCCTCCCTGGAAACACCATATATTTT.

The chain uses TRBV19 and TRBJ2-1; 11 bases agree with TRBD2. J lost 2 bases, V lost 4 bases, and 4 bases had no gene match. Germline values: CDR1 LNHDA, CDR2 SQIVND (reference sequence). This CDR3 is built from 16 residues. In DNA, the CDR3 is TGTGCCAGTAGTAAGGGACTAGCGGAGACCTACAATGAGCAGTTCTTC. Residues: CASSKGLAETYNEQFF.